What follows is one TCR beta chain and its context. The sequencing template was cDNA reverse transcribed from extracted RNA. The assay was immunoSEQ multiplex PCR, and TCRdb's table has in-frame clones only and misses some. The sample comprises 95,000 to 100,000 clones, about 58% of which are singletons, and about a sixth rests with the top ten. The sample's treatment: oral pan-JAK inhibitor, 5-10 mg twice daily. Germline trimming cut 2 bases from V and 4 bases from J; bases unmatched to any gene: 6. Germline V gene sequence: CDR1 LGHNA, CDR2 YSLEER. CDR3 size: 16 residues. This sample is part of a study of CD8+ T cells in alopecia areata.

The rearrangement joins TRBV4-3 to TRBJ2-3; 10 bases align to TRBD1. The sequence derives from a human donor with alopecia areata. The material was CD8+ T cells sorted from blood, obtained at week 4, from a patient treated with tofacitinib. The CDR3 sequence: CASSQRFGQGADTQYF. CDR3 nucleotide sequence: TGCGCCAGCAGCCAACGTTTTGGACAGGGGGCAGATACGCAGTATTTT.